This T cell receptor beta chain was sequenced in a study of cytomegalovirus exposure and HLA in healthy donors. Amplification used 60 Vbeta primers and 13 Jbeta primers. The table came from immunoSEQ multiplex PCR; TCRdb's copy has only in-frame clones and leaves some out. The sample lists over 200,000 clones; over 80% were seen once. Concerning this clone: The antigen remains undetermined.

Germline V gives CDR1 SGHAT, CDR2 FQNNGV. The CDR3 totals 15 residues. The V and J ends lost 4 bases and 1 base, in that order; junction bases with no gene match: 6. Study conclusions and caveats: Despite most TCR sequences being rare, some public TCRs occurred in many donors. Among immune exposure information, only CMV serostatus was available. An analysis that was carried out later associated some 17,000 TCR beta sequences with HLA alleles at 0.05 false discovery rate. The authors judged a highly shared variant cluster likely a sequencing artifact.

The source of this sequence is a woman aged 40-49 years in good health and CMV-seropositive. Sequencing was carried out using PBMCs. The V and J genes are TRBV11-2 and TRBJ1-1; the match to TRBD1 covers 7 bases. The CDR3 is CASSYRRGPNTEAFF. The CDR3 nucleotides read TGTGCCAGCAGCTACCGTAGGGGGCCGAACACTGAAGCTTTCTTT.